The T cell receptor (beta chain) under discussion was sequenced for a study of tumor-infiltrating lymphocytes in localized non-small cell lung cancer. Study background: Some samples were collected after neoadjuvant chemotherapy; smokers, never-smokers and several histologies were included. General study findings and limits: Different pieces of the same tissue were used for each assay. Tumor T-cell fraction from TCR sequencing was not associated with recurrence-free survival (p = 0.61). T-cell fraction did not differ between immunotypes IM1 and IM2.

Libraries were prepared by immunoSEQ multiplex PCR; TCRdb keeps only in-frame clonotypes and omits some of them. The sample lists roughly 12,000 clones, about 66% seen once, with around 7.3% in the top ten. On this clone: Its specificity is unknown.

Sequenced: lung tumor tissue. This TCR derives from a human donor with non-small cell lung cancer.

Here the CDR3 DNA reads TGTGCCAGCAGCGTACGTCCTTCCTATAATTCACCCCTCCACTTT. Protein sequence: CASSVRPSYNSPLHF. The chain uses TRBV9 and TRBJ1-6; D not certain. CDR1 and CDR2 (germline): SGDLS, YYNGEE. The CDR3 covers 15 residues. V was trimmed by 1 base and J by 1 base, leaving 6 bases between them.